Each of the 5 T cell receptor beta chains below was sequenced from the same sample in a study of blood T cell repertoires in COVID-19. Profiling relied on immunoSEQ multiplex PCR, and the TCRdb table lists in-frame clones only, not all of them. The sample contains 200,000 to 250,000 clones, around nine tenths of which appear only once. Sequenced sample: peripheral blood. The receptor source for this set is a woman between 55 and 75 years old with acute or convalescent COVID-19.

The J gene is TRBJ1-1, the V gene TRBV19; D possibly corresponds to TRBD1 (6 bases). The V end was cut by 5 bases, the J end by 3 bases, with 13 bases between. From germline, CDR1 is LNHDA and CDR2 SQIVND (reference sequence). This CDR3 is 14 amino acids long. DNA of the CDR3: TGTGCCAGTAGTCCCAGGGGCCCATACACTGAAGCTTTCTTT. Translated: CASSPRGPYTEAFF.

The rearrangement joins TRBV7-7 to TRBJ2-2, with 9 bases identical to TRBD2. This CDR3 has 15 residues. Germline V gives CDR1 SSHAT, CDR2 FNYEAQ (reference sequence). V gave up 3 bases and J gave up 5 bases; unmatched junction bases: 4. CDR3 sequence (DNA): TGTGCCAGCAGCTTTAGCGGGAGTAGGACCGGGGAGCTGTTTTTT. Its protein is CASSFSGSRTGELFF.

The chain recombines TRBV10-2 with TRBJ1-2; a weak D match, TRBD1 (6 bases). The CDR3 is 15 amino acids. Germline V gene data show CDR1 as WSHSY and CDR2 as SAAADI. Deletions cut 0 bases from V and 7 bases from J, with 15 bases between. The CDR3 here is CASSESTRGAGGYTF. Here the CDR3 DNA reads TGCGCCAGCAGTGAGTCGACTCGGGGGGCCGGTGGCTACACCTTC.

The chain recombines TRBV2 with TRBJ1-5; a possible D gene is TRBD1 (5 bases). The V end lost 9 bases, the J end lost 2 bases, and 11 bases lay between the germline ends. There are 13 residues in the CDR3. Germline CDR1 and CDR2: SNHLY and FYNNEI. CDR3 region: CARAGGGNQPQHF. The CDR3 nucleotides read TGTGCCAGGGCCGGAGGGGGCAATCAGCCCCAGCATTTT.

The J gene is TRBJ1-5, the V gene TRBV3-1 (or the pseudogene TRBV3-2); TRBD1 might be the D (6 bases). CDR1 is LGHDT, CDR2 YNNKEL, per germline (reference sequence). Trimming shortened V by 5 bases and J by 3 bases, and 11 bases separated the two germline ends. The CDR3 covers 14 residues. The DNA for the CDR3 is TGTGCCAGCAGCTTGGACAGTACCAATCAGCCCCAGCATTTT. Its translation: CASSLDSTNQPQHF.